This TCR beta chain is from a study of blood T cell repertoires in COVID-19. Study as a whole: Nucleic acid was either cDNA or gDNA, and it came from T cells, B-cell-depleted T cells, or PBMCs.

As originally analysed: The assay estimated nucleated cells by amplifying reference gene primers. Clones were sequenced by immunoSEQ multiplex PCR, and TCRdb holds only the in-frame ones, with some missing. The V and J calls and clone size are taken from that table; D and trimming were inferred from the DNA. This table has about 330,000 clones, roughly 90% appearing once. Researchers sorted participants into cohorts using their self-reported clinical history. Germline V CDR1 and CDR2: KGHDR, SFDVKD. There are 16 residues in the CDR3. Losses at the gene ends were 0 bases for V and 1 base for J; bases not matched to a gene: 0.

The chain uses TRBV24-1 and TRBJ2-1; TRBD1 aligns across 9 bases. The sample was PBMCs or T cells enriched from blood (not recorded which). This receptor was taken from a woman younger than 45 who had recovered from COVID-19. This CDR3 reads CATSDLGTGSYNEQFF. For the CDR3, the DNA is TGTGCCACCAGTGATTTGGGGACAGGGTCCTACAATGAGCAGTTCTTC.